Each of the 8 T cell receptor beta chains below was sequenced from the same sample in a study of technical replicates of blood from four donors. Here immunoSEQ multiplex PCR was the method, and the copy in TCRdb shows in-frame clones only, minus some. The sample gives some 85,000 clones, over 90% of which show up once; around 0.4% is in the top ten. The sequencing sample was made of T cells isolated from PBMCs. Receptors originate from a human donor in good health.

The gene calls are TRBV7-9 and TRBJ2-7, with TRBD1 matching over 8 bases. Trimming took 1 base from V and 2 from J; bases not matched to a gene: 1. The CDR3 extends over 14 amino acids. Germline V gives CDR1 SEHNR, CDR2 FQNEAQ (reference sequence). The CDR3 sequence: CASSLGTGPYEQYF. CDR3 bases: TGTGCCAGCAGCTTAGGGACAGGGCCCTACGAGCAGTACTTC.

The chain carries TRBV19 and TRBJ1-1, with a possible D match to TRBD1 (6 bases). Looked up from germline, CDR1 is LNHDA and CDR2 is SQIVND (reference sequence). V was pared by 2 bases and J by 6 bases, with 10 bases between. The CDR3 is made up of 13 amino acids. The CDR3 DNA sequence: TGTGCCAGTAGTATATCCCACAGGGCTGAAGCTTTCTTT. Translation: CASSISHRAEAFF.

The chain is built from TRBV5-6 and TRBJ2-3, with D perhaps matching TRBD2 (7 bases). CDR1 is SGHDT and CDR2 is YYEEEE in the germline V gene. The V and J ends lost 4 bases and 9 bases respectively, with 21 bases between them. The CDR3 length is 15 residues. CDR3 coding DNA: TGTGCCAGCAGCCCCGGGGGGCCCCCTTCGGGCACGCAGTATTTT. The encoded protein is CASSPGGPPSGTQYF.

The chain links TRBV27 to TRBJ1-1; the D is unclear. With 5 bases removed from V and 6 bases from J, the gap between germline ends came to 10 bases. The CDR3 is 12 amino acids. Germline V gene lookup returns CDR1 MNHEY and CDR2 SMNVEV (reference sequence). The CDR3 here is CASSPPFSEAFF. Written as DNA, the CDR3 is TGTGCCAGCAGTCCCCCTTTCTCTGAAGCTTTCTTT.

V gene TRBV4-1 combines with J gene TRBJ2-1; TRBD2 matches at 15 bases. The V gene end was trimmed by 4 bases and the J gene end by 8 bases; junction bases not matched to a gene: 3. CDR3 length: 15 amino acids. Germline loops: CDR1 MGHRA, CDR2 YSYEKL. In nucleotides, the CDR3 is TGCGCCAGCAGCCTGGGACTAGCGGGAGGTTATGAGCAGTTCTTC. This encodes CASSLGLAGGYEQFF.

The V call is TRBV9, the J call TRBJ2-7; a possible D gene is TRBD2 (6 bases). The ends were cut back, 0 bases at V and 4 bases at J, with 11 bases in the middle. This CDR3 region has 14 residues. Germline values: CDR1 SGDLS, CDR2 YYNGEE. CDR3 protein: CASSVAGLAYEQYF. The CDR3 coding sequence is TGTGCCAGCAGCGTAGCTGGGCTAGCGTACGAGCAGTACTTC. The full variable domain, completed using reference TRBV9 and TRBJ2-7, is DSGVTQTPKHLITATGQRVTLRCSPRSGDLSVYWYQQSLDQGLQFLIQYYNGEERAKGNILERFSAQQFPDLHSELNLSSLELGDSALYFCASSVAGLAYEQYFGPGTRLTVT.

The chain carries TRBV9 and TRBJ1-2, with 8 bases identical to TRBD1. The CDR3 contains 15 residues. J was trimmed by 3 bases and V by 1 base; bases with no gene match: 5. The germline V gene has CDR1 SGDLS and CDR2 YYNGEE. The CDR3 here is CASSVQAQGDYGYTF. As DNA, the CDR3 is TGTGCCAGCAGCGTACAGGCACAGGGGGACTATGGCTACACCTTC. Supplemented by reference TRBV9 and TRBJ1-2, the full variable domain reads DSGVTQTPKHLITATGQRVTLRCSPRSGDLSVYWYQQSLDQGLQFLIQYYNGEERAKGNILERFSAQQFPDLHSELNLSSLELGDSALYFCASSVQAQGDYGYTFGSGTRLTVV.

The rearrangement links TRBV25-1 to TRBJ2-1, with D perhaps matching TRBD1 (6 bases). Germline V gene data show CDR1 as MGHDK and CDR2 as SYGVNS. Between the trimmed V and J ends, which lost 6 bases and 5 bases, there was a span of 14 bases. The CDR3 extends over 14 amino acids. CDR3: CASSGFGQNNEQFF. The CDR3 DNA is TGTGCCAGCAGCGGGTTCGGACAGAACAATGAGCAGTTCTTC.